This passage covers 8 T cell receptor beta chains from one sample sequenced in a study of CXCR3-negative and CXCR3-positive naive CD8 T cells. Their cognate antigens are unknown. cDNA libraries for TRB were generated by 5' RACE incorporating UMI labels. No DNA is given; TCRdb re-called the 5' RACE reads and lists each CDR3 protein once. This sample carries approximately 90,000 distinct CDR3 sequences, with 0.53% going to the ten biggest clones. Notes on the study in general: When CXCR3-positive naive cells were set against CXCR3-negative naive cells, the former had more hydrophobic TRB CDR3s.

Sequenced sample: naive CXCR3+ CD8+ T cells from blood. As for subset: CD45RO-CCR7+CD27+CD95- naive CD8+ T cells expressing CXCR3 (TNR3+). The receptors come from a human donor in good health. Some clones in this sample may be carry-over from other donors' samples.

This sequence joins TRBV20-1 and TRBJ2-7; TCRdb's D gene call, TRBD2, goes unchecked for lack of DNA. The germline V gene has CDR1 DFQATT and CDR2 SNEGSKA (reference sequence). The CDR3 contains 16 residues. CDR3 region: CSARTAYRDAGYEQYF.

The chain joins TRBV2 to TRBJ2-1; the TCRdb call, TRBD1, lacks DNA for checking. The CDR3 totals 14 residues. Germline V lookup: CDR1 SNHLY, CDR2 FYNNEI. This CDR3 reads CARDRESSYNEQFF.

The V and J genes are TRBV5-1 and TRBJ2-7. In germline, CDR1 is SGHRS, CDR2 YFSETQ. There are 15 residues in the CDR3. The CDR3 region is CASSLIPTSTYEQYF.

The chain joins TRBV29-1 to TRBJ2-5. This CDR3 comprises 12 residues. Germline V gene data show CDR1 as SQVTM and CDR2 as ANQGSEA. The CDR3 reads CSVEGWRETQYF.

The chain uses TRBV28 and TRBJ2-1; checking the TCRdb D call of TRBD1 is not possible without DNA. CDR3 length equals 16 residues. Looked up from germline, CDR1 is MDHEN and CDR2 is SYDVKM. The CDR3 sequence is CASSNLGQGLYNEQFF.

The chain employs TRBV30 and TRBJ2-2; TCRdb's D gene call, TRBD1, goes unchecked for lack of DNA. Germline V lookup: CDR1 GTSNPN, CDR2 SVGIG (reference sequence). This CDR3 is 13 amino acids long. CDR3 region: CAWRGEGTGELFF.

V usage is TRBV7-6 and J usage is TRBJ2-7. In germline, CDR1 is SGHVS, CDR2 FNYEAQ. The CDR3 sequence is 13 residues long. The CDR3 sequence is CASSLEDEYEQYF.

CDR3 loop: CASSLETSGVSSYNEQFF. The chain carries TRBV7-2 and TRBJ2-1; TCRdb gives TRBD2 as the D gene, but with no DNA this cannot be confirmed. The CDR3 spans 18 residues. Germline V gives CDR1 SGHTA, CDR2 FQGNSA.